This T cell receptor (beta chain) is from a study of CD8 T cells in Susac syndrome. Of note for this clonotype: The antigen is unknown.

Study conclusions and caveats: As acknowledged by the study, its TCR sequencing and HLA analysis included a relatively small number of individuals.

Sequencing targeted TCR beta in T cells from blood (CD8+ and CD4+). RNA totalling roughly 0.5 to 1 ug underwent reverse transcription with random hexamers. Across 54 Vbeta and 13 Jbeta, immunoSEQ multiplex PCR amplified TCR beta CDR3. TCRdb re-derived calls from the immunoSEQ multiplex PCR reads in MiXCR, one entry per CDR3 protein. Seen here are under 200,000 distinct CDR3 sequences, about 95% observed once, and the top ten hold over 0.12%. Sample: CD4+ T cells from PBMCs. This clonotype was obtained from a human donor in good health.

CDR3 protein: CASGLGEGYGYTF. The CDR3 DNA is TGTGCCAGCGGCCTGGGGGAGGGCTATGGCTACACCTTC. The chain has TRBV12-3 or TRBV12-4 and TRBJ1-2, with TRBD1 as a possible D gene (5 bases). V lost 8 bases to trimming and J lost 4 bases, with 14 bases between them. The CDR3 extends over 13 amino acids.